This T cell receptor beta chain comes out of a study of blood T cell repertoires in COVID-19. Cohorts were determined from participant-reported clinical history. This CDR3 has 15 residues. The junction had 9 bases not matched to a gene; V was cut back by 7 bases and J by 5 bases. Germline V CDR1 and CDR2: LNHDA, SQIVND (reference sequence). TCRdb keeps only in-frame clones here, not all; method: immunoSEQ multiplex PCR. The table records over 300,000 clones, roughly nine tenths of them present only once. The receptor comes from a woman aged 25 to 39 who had recovered from COVID-19. The chain is built from TRBV19 and TRBJ2-5, with 11 bases identical to TRBD2. Sequencing used PBMCs or T cells enriched from blood (not recorded which). The CDR3 DNA follows: TGTGCCAGTACCGTTAGCGGGGGGGCCTTTGAGACCCAGTACTTC. It specifies CASTVSGGAFETQYF.